A single sample is the source of the 7 T cell receptor beta chains below, sequenced in a study of PD-1 blockade in mismatch repair-deficient tumors. Produced via immunoSEQ multiplex PCR; TCRdb's table is partial and in-frame only. Here the sample spans under 75,000 clones, more than 70% being singletons. The material was peripheral blood, obtained 52 weeks after starting pembrolizumab. The origin of the receptors is an adult with mismatch repair-deficient cancer.

V usage is TRBV4-1 and J usage is TRBJ1-5; D is unclear. V lost 1 base and J 0 bases, leaving 7 bases between the germline ends. The CDR3 runs 15 residues. Germline V gene lookup returns CDR1 MGHRA and CDR2 YSYEKL. The CDR3 nucleotides read TGCGCCAGCAGCCAAGTAGGCCATAGCAATCAGCCCCAGCATTTT. Residues: CASSQVGHSNQPQHF.

The chain is built from TRBV25-1 and TRBJ2-7, with D possibly being TRBD1 or TRBD2 (5 bases each). The CDR3 covers 15 residues. The germline V gene encodes CDR1 MGHDK and CDR2 SYGVNS. With 5 bases removed from V and 3 bases from J, the gap between germline ends came to 17 bases. The CDR3 region is CASSSVRDVLYEQYF. The CDR3 bases are TGTGCCAGCAGTTCTGTCCGGGACGTGCTCTACGAGCAGTACTTC.

The chain is built from TRBV11-1 and TRBJ2-1; D could derive from TRBD1 or TRBD2 (5 bases each). Germline V CDR1 and CDR2: SGHAT, FQDESV (reference sequence). The CDR3 consists of 15 residues. The V and J ends lost 6 bases and 2 bases respectively, with 14 bases between them. CDR3 loop: CASSRGGQAYNEQFF. The DNA of the CDR3 is TGTGCCAGCAGTCGGGGCGGGCAAGCCTACAATGAGCAGTTCTTC.

This clone appeared a few times. The rearrangement joins TRBV5-1 to TRBJ1-3; D is unresolved. With 3 bases removed from V and 1 base from J, the gap between germline ends came to 8 bases. The CDR3 is made up of 14 amino acids. In germline, CDR1 is SGHRS, CDR2 YFSETQ. DNA of the CDR3: TGCGCCAGCAGCTCTGGAGGGTCTGGAAACACCATATATTTT. Amino acid sequence: CASSSGGSGNTIYF.

The chain recombines TRBV5-1 with TRBJ2-4; D is uncertain. CDR1 SGHRS and CDR2 YFSETQ come from the germline V gene. The CDR3 runs to 19 residues. V was clipped by 9 bases and J by 6 bases, with 34 bases between them. CDR3: CAIPLDPSATHSGPNIQYF. CDR3 sequence (DNA): TGCGCCATCCCCCTGGACCCATCCGCTACCCATTCGGGCCCAAACATTCAGTACTTC. The full variable domain, in which reference TRBV5-1 and TRBJ2-4 provide the parts outside the CDR3, is KAGVTQTPRYLIKTRGQQVTLSCSPISGHRSVSWYQQTPGQGLQFLFEYFSETQRNKGNFPGRFSGRQFSNSRSEMNVSTLELGDSALYLCAIPLDPSATHSGPNIQYFGAGTRLSVL.

The chain uses TRBV5-1 and TRBJ1-2; D is undetermined. Germline V gene data show CDR1 as SGHRS and CDR2 as YFSETQ. The CDR3 is made up of 14 amino acids. The V and J ends lost 4 bases and 8 bases respectively, with 18 bases between them. As DNA, the CDR3 is TGCGCCAGCAGCCAAGAAATACGGCGAGGAGGCTACACCTTC. Its translation is CASSQEIRRGGYTF.

The chain couples TRBV5-6 to TRBJ2-1; D is uncertain. CDR1 and CDR2 (germline): SGHDT, YYEEEE. V lost 1 base and J lost 5, with 10 bases in between. The CDR3 length is 14 residues. CDR3 loop: CASSLSGRDNEQFF. The DNA of the CDR3 is TGTGCCAGCAGCTTGTCCGGAAGGGACAATGAGCAGTTCTTC.